One TCR beta chain is described in this entry. Its antigen is unknown. TCRdb reprocessed the reads via MiXCR and lists one record per CDR3 protein. The sample holds about 310,000 distinct CDR3 sequences, roughly 16% seen once. This sample is part of a study of T cell repertoires in cytomegalovirus infection. Across the whole study: From public TCR beta signatures came an indication of both CMV infection and matching HLA type. The study, taken as a whole, reports: Individuals carrying CMV plus the relevant HLA were identified by cumulative frequency of public TCR beta families. Within the response measured ex vivo, HLA-C-restricted CMV-specific TCR beta clonotypes were dominant.

The germline V gene encodes CDR1 DFQATT and CDR2 SNEGSKA (reference sequence). V lost 1 base, J lost 2 bases, and 17 bases lay in between. There are 16 residues in the CDR3. J is TRBJ1-2 and V is TRBV20-1; possible D gene TRBD1, 5 bases. The receptor's source is a human donor in good health (CMV status not recorded). Some clones in this sample may be carry-over from other donors' samples. The source material was PBMCs. CDR3 region: CSARGRQGPNNYGYTF. As DNA, the CDR3 is TGCAGTGCTAGAGGGCGGCAGGGCCCAAACAACTATGGCTACACCTTC.